This T cell receptor (beta chain) was retrieved from a study of T cell repertoires in cytomegalovirus infection. Study-wide context: Public TCR beta signatures provided an indication of both CMV infection and a matching HLA type. Study-wide results and limits: The ex vivo response was dominated by HLA-C-restricted CMV-specific TCR beta clonotypes. Based on cumulative public TCR beta family frequency, carriers of CMV plus the relevant HLA were identified.

The V segment lost 4 bases and the J segment 9 bases; nucleotides outside the gene matches: 9. Germline V gene sequence: CDR1 ENHRY, CDR2 SYGVKD. The CDR3 totals 15 residues. TCRdb re-analysed the reads in MiXCR, keeping a single row per CDR3 protein. The top ten clones hold about 2.8% of a sample with approximately 750,000 distinct CDR3 sequences, 35% to 45% of them seen once. This clonotype was observed a few times. Its cognate antigen is unknown. Sequencing input: PBMCs. V and J are TRBV10-3 and TRBJ1-6, with 7 bases matching TRBD1. The TCR was taken from a human donor in good health (CMV status not recorded). Some clones in this sample may be carry-over from other donors' samples. The CDR3 bases are TGTGCCATCAGTGTGGGGGGACAGCTTGGTTCACCCCTCCACTTT. It encodes CAISVGGQLGSPLHF.